The 5 T cell receptor beta chains presented below share a single source sample, sequenced in a study of early T cells in non-severe SARS-CoV-2 infection. Via MiXCR, TCRdb re-called the 5' RACE reads, giving one row per CDR3 protein. The sample comprises around 44,000 distinct CDR3 sequences, around 6.1% of which are singletons, and 20% to 25% rests with the top ten. Sequenced here: whole blood, sampled at baseline. These receptors all come from an adult who was a healthcare worker with PCR-confirmed SARS-CoV-2 infection or an uninfected control (not recorded which).

The CDR3 DNA reads as TGTGCCAGCAGCCATGTGGAACCCTTCTACGAGCAGTACTTC. It codes for CASSHVEPFYEQYF. The rearrangement links TRBV6-6 to TRBJ2-7, with no clear D. The V gene's germline CDR1 is MNHNY and CDR2 SVGAGI (reference sequence). Trimming stripped 6 bases from V and 3 bases from J, with 15 bases between. This CDR3 has 14 amino acids.

This clonotype was observed at least ten times. The chain joins TRBV5-1 to TRBJ1-1, with D tentatively TRBD1 (5 bases). V dropped 2 bases and J dropped 2 bases, with 10 bases sitting between them. The CDR3 covers 14 residues. CDR1 and CDR2 from the germline V gene are SGHRS and YFSETQ. This CDR3 is CASSFSQGNTEAFF. The CDR3 DNA follows: TGCGCCAGCAGCTTTAGTCAGGGAAACACTGAAGCTTTCTTT.

This clonotype was seen at least ten times. V and J are TRBV6-6 and TRBJ1-3; D is unresolved. Looked up from germline, CDR1 is MNHNY and CDR2 is SVGAGI (reference sequence). V lost 6 bases and J lost 4, with 16 bases in between. The CDR3 runs to 15 residues. The CDR3 bases are TGTGCCAGCAGCCGGGCAAGGGAAGTCGGAAACACCATATATTTT. Translated: CASSRAREVGNTIYF.

This clonotype has only a few counts. This rearrangement joins TRBV11-3 to TRBJ2-3; 11 bases line up with TRBD2. The CDR3 loop spans 16 amino acids. V was pared by 5 bases and J by 0 bases, with 4 bases of the junction left unmatched. The germline V gene has CDR1 SGHNT and CDR2 YENEEA. As DNA, the CDR3 is TGTGCCAGCAGCCAAGGACTAGCGGGTAGCACAGATACGCAGTATTTT. Residues: CASSQGLAGSTDTQYF.

V gene TRBV6-5 combines with J gene TRBJ2-4; weak D call: TRBD1 (5 bases). The length of the CDR3 is 14 residues. The V and J ends lost 5 bases and 7 bases respectively, with 15 bases between them. The V gene's germline CDR1 is MNHEY and CDR2 SVGAGI. The CDR3 sequence: CASSGREVNNIQYF. DNA of the CDR3: TGTGCCAGCAGTGGCAGGGAAGTGAACAACATTCAGTACTTC.